Listed here are 15 T cell receptor beta chains from one sample, sequenced in a study of cytomegalovirus exposure and HLA in healthy donors. PCR employed 60 Vbeta and 13 Jbeta primers. Assay: immunoSEQ multiplex PCR; the TCRdb copy retains only in-frame clones and omits some. Among some 150,000 clones, more than 75% were seen once, and the ten largest hold more than 2%. The sequenced material came from PBMCs. The receptors come from a woman aged 18-29 years in good health and CMV-seronegative.

Only a few counts were recorded for this clone. The chain is built from TRBV7-9 and TRBJ2-7; TRBD2 agrees at 7 bases. The V and J ends lost 0 bases and 1 base, in that order; junction bases with no gene match: 0. Germline CDR1 is SEHNR and CDR2 is FQNEAQ (reference sequence). This CDR3 is 14 amino acids long. CDR3 DNA: TGTGCCAGCAGCTTAGCGGGAGGGTCCTACGAGCAGTACTTC. It yields the protein CASSLAGGSYEQYF.

The chain carries TRBV6-5 and TRBJ1-1; D is ambiguous. CDR1 and CDR2 from the germline V gene are MNHEY and SVGAGI. The CDR3 has 13 amino acids. V was trimmed by 8 bases and J by 0 bases, leaving 10 bases between them. This chain's CDR3 is CASGRAVNTEAFF. In DNA, the CDR3 is TGTGCCAGCGGGAGGGCCGTGAACACTGAAGCTTTCTTT.

The J gene is TRBJ1-1, the V gene TRBV29-1, with D uncertain. The V gene's germline CDR1 is SQVTM and CDR2 ANQGSEA. The V and J ends lost 6 bases and 11 bases respectively, with 13 bases between them. The CDR3 loop spans 10 amino acids. CDR3 sequence reads: CSVDSPGAFF. In nucleotides, the CDR3 is TGCAGCGTCGATAGTCCGGGGGCTTTCTTT.

This sequence joins TRBV10-1 and TRBJ2-5; tentatively, D is TRBD2 (6 bases). V shed 6 bases and J shed 9 bases, with 11 bases lying between them. The CDR3 totals 11 residues. The germline CDR1 and CDR2 sequences are WNHNN and SYGVQD (reference sequence). As DNA, the CDR3 is TGCGCCAGCAGCTGGGGCGGGGCCCAGTACTTC. Residues: CASSWGGAQYF.

V and J are TRBV28 and TRBJ2-7; TRBD1 matches 7 bases. The germline gives CDR1 MDHEN, CDR2 SYDVKM. V shed 8 bases and J 5 bases; nucleotides not matched to a gene: 12. This CDR3 is built from 14 residues. This CDR3 reads CASLNRQGAHEQYF. Here the CDR3 DNA reads TGTGCCAGCCTGAATCGACAGGGTGCCCACGAGCAGTACTTC.

The V gene is TRBV5-4, the J gene TRBJ1-1, with D possibly TRBD1 on 5 matching bases. This CDR3 comprises 13 residues. The V end was cut by 1 base, the J end by 4 bases, with 8 bases between. Germline V gene sequence: CDR1 SGHNT, CDR2 YYREEE (reference sequence). The CDR3 sequence is CASSLPGPTEAFF. The CDR3 DNA sequence: TGTGCCAGCAGCTTGCCAGGGCCCACTGAAGCTTTCTTT.

The chain carries TRBV7-9 and TRBJ2-7; 9 bases fit TRBD2. The CDR3 length is 16 residues. The germline gives CDR1 SEHNR, CDR2 FQNEAQ (reference sequence). The trim removed 6 bases at V and 4 bases at J, leaving 13 bases unmatched. Written as DNA, the CDR3 is TGTGCCAGCAGTCAAACGGGAGGGCTAGCGGGATACGAGCAGTACTTC. It codes for CASSQTGGLAGYEQYF.

About this clone itself: This same CDR3 is encoded by further DNA sequences in the sample. The rearrangement joins TRBV6-1 to TRBJ1-2, with TRBD1 matching 9 bases. J gave up 2 bases and V 6 bases, and 4 bases lay outside the gene matches. Germline V gene data show CDR1 as MNHNS and CDR2 as SASEGT. This CDR3 spans 14 amino acids. This CDR3 reads CASRRDRGNYGYTF. CDR3 bases: TGTGCCAGCAGAAGAGACAGGGGGAACTATGGCTACACCTTC.

Details on this clone: The identical CDR3 is also encoded by other nucleotide sequences in the sample. The chain recombines TRBV2 with TRBJ1-6, with 9 bases fitting TRBD1. Trimming at V came to 5 bases and at J to 9 bases, leaving 5 bases not matched to a gene. This CDR3 spans 14 amino acids. CDR1 SNHLY and CDR2 FYNNEI come from the germline V gene. CDR3 loop: CASSPDRGGSPLHF. The CDR3 DNA follows: TGTGCCAGCAGTCCTGACAGGGGGGGTTCACCCCTCCACTTT.

V gene TRBV6-5 combines with J gene TRBJ2-7; the match to TRBD1 covers 7 bases. CDR1 and CDR2 from the germline V gene are MNHEY and SVGAGI. The CDR3 spans 16 residues. V gave up 0 bases and J gave up 4 bases; unmatched junction bases: 9. The CDR3 DNA reads TGTGCCAGCAGTTACTCCGGGACAGACTTAGGGTACGAGCAGTACTTC. This gives the protein CASSYSGTDLGYEQYF.

This clone was detected once. V and J are TRBV11-2 and TRBJ2-1, with 8 nucleotides matching TRBD2. This CDR3 is built from 15 residues. Unmatched junction bases numbered 7, after V lost 1 base and J lost 8 bases. The V gene's germline CDR1 is SGHAT and CDR2 FQNNGV. The CDR3 nucleotides read TGTGCCAGCAGCTTAGGTACGGGACTAGTCCATGAGCAGTTCTTC. As protein: CASSLGTGLVHEQFF.

V and J are TRBV5-1 and TRBJ2-7, with 8 nucleotides matching TRBD1. This CDR3 has 18 amino acids. CDR1 and CDR2 from the germline V gene are SGHRS and YFSETQ. The V gene end was trimmed by 4 bases and the J gene end by 6 bases; junction bases not matched to a gene: 21. The chain's CDR3 is CASSINLGRTGRLGEQYF. CDR3 nucleotides: TGCGCCAGCAGCATTAACTTAGGTAGGACAGGGCGACTTGGCGAGCAGTACTTC.

The V and J genes are TRBV6-1 and TRBJ1-6; no clear D. The germline V and J ends were trimmed by 0 bases and 5 bases, with 8 bases remaining between them. The CDR3 spans 15 residues. Germline V lookup: CDR1 MNHNS, CDR2 SASEGT. The CDR3 sequence: CASSEAGGHNSPLHF. CDR3 nucleotide sequence: TGTGCCAGCAGTGAAGCGGGCGGGCATAATTCACCCCTCCACTTT.

The chain combines TRBV7-2 with TRBJ1-1, with 7 bases aligning to TRBD1. The V and J ends lost 3 bases and 0 bases, in that order; junction bases with no gene match: 4. Germline CDR1 reads SGHTA; CDR2 reads FQGNSA. This CDR3 contains 15 residues. CDR3 residues: CASSFRGQLNTEAFF. Here the CDR3 DNA reads TGTGCCAGCAGCTTTAGGGGACAGCTGAACACTGAAGCTTTCTTT. The full variable domain, completed using reference TRBV7-2 and TRBJ1-1, is GAGVSQSPSNKVTEKGKDVELRCDPISGHTALYWYRQSLGQGLEFLIYFQGNSAPDKSGLPSDRFSAERTGGSVSTLTIQRTQQEDSAVYLCASSFRGQLNTEAFFGQGTRLTVV.

CDR3 nucleotides: TGTGCCGGTTCCAGACAGGGAACGGCGTGGCGGCAGTACTTC. Translation gives CAGSRQGTAWRQYF. J is TRBJ2-7 and V is TRBV6-1; 7 bases line up with TRBD1. CDR3 length: 14 amino acids. The trim removed 11 bases at V and 9 bases at J, leaving 19 bases unmatched. Per germline, CDR1 MNHNS and CDR2 SASEGT.